These 2 T cell receptor beta chains came from one sample sequenced in a study of shared clonotypes between healthy human individuals (TCRdb year 2020). Library preparation employed the immunoSEQ multiplex PCR assay. TCRdb's version of the immuneACCESS table is confined to in-frame rearrangements and falls short of the full clone set. An unresolved V gene accounts for under half of the shortfall where checked; the remainder is of unknown origin. The sample table holds around 2.1 million clones, of which 93% were seen once. The top ten clones comprise over 1.5% of the sample. For the CD8 naive samples, CD45RO-negative cells were positively selected for CCR7, yielding a CD45RA+CCR7+ population from which TemRA cells were excluded. The sequencing input was naive CD8+ T cells from PBMCs. This sample's cell subset or site label indicates: CD45RA+CCR7+. These receptors came from a man in his late teens or twenties in good health. Some clones in this sample may be carry-over from other donors' samples.

The chain recombines TRBV2 with TRBJ2-2, with 7 bases matching TRBD2. The J segment lost 5 bases and the V segment lost 4 bases, leaving 10 bases of the junction unmatched. The CDR3 runs to 16 residues. CDR1 is SNHLY, CDR2 FYNNEI, per germline. The CDR3 DNA sequence: TGTGCCAGCAGTGTACTGCGGGAGAGTCGAACCGGGGAGCTGTTTTTT. The encoded protein is CASSVLRESRTGELFF.

The genes are TRBV2 and TRBJ1-4, with TRBD1 identical over 9 bases. The CDR3 is 14 residues long. Germline V CDR1 and CDR2: SNHLY, FYNNEI. V dropped 5 bases and J dropped 8; count of bases not matched to a gene: 6. CDR3 protein: CASSQRDRDEKLFF. The CDR3 nucleotides read TGTGCCAGCAGTCAACGGGACAGGGACGAAAAACTGTTTTTT. The full variable domain, with the rest looked up from reference TRBV2 and TRBJ1-4, is EPEVTQTPSHQVTQMGQEVILRCVPISNHLYFYWYRQILGQKVEFLVSFYNNEISEKSEIFDDQFSVERPDGSNFTLKIRSTKLEDSAMYFCASSQRDRDEKLFFGSGTQLSVL.